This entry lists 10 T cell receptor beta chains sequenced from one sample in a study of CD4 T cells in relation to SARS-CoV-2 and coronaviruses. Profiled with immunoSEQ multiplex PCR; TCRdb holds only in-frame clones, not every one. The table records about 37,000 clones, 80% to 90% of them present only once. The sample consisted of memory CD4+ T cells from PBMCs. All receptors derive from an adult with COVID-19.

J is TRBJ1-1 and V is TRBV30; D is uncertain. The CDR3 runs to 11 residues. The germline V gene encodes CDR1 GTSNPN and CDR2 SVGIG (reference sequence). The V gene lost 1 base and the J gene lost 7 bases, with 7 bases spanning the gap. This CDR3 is CAWSATFEAFF. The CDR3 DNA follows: TGTGCCTGGAGTGCCACCTTTGAAGCTTTCTTT.

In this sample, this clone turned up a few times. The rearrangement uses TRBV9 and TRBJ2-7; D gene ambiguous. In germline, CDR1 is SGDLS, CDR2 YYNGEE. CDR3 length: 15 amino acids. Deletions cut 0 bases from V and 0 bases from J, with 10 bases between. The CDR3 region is CASSVGADSSYEQYF. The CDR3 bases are TGTGCCAGCAGCGTAGGAGCAGATAGCTCCTACGAGCAGTACTTC.

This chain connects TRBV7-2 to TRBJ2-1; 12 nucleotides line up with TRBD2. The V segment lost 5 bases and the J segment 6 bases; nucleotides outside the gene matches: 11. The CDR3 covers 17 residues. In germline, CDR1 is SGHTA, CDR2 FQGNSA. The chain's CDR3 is CASSPPLAGGLGNEQFF. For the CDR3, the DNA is TGTGCCAGCAGCCCCCCCCTAGCGGGAGGGCTCGGCAATGAGCAGTTCTTC.

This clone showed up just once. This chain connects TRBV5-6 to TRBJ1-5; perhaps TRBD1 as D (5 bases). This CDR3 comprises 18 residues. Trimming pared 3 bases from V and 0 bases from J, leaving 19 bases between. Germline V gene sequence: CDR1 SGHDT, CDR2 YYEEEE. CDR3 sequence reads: CASSSSRASYYSNQPQHF. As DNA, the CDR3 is TGTGCCAGCAGCTCCAGCAGGGCATCCTACTATAGCAATCAGCCCCAGCATTTT.

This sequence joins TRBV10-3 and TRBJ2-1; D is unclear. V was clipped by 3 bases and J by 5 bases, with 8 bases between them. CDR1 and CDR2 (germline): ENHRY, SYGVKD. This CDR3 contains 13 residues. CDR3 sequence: CAISDGTNNEQFF. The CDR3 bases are TGTGCCATCAGTGACGGAACCAACAATGAGCAGTTCTTC.

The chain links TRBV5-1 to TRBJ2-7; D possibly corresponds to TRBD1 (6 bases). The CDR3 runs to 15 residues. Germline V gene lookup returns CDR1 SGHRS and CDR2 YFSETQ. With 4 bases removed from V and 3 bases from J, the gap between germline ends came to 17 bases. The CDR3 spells CASSTNSGEGYEQYF. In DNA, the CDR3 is TGCGCCAGCAGCACCAACTCAGGGGAAGGCTACGAGCAGTACTTC.

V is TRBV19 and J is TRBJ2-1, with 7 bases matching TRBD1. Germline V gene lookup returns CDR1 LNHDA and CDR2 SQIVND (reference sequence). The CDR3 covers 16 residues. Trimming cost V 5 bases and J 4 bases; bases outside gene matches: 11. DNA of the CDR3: TGTGCCAGTAGTTCCCCCTGGGGGACAGCTTACAATGAGCAGTTCTTC. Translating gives CASSSPWGTAYNEQFF.

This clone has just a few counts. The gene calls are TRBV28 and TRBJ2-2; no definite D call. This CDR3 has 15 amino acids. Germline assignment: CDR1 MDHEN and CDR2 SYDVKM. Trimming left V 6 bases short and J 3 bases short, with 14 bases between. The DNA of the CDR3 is TGTGCCAGCAGCCCTAGTAGGATGTACACCGGGGAGCTGTTTTTT. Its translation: CASSPSRMYTGELFF.

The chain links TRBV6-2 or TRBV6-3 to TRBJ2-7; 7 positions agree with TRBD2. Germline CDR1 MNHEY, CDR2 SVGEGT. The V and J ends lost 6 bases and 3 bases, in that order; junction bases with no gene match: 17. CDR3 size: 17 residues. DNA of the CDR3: TGTGCCAGCAGCAGTCCCGTCGGGGGGAGGGGATACTACGAGCAGTACTTC. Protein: CASSSPVGGRGYYEQYF.

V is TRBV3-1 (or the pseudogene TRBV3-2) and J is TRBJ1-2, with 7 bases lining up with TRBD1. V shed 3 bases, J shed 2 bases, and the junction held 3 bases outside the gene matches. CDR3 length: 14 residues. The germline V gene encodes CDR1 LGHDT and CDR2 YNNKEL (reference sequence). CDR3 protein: CASSQGGQNYGYTF. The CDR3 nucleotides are TGTGCCAGCAGCCAGGGGGGACAGAACTATGGCTACACCTTC.